The 7 T cell receptor beta chains listed next were all sequenced from one sample in a study of circulating tumor DNA in untreated peripheral T-cell lymphoma. The data were produced by immunoSEQ multiplex PCR, yet TCRdb's version contains in-frame clones alone and is incomplete. The sample lists thousands of clones, roughly two thirds occurring once. Sequencing was performed on tumor tissue. These receptor sequences come from a human donor with peripheral T-cell lymphoma.

The chain employs TRBV28 and TRBJ1-2; D uncertain. Germline V lookup: CDR1 MDHEN, CDR2 SYDVKM. The germline V and J ends were trimmed by 4 bases and 8 bases, with 17 bases remaining between them. The CDR3 loop spans 14 amino acids. The CDR3 reads CASSSAGRTWGYTF. In nucleotides, the CDR3 is TGTGCCAGCAGTTCTGCCGGTCGAACTTGGGGCTACACCTTC.

This chain uses TRBV14 with TRBJ1-2; D is uncertain. CDR1 and CDR2 from the germline V gene are SGHDN and FVKESK. The CDR3 runs to 16 residues. V was clipped by 4 bases and J by 8 bases, with 23 bases between them. CDR3 sequence reads: CASSPNRKVILGGYTF. The CDR3 DNA sequence: TGTGCCAGCAGCCCTAACAGAAAGGTTATCCTGGGGGGCTACACCTTC.

Concerning this clone: It is unclear where the CDR3 begins or ends on the DNA, so no DNA is shown, and the CDR3 is as TCRdb lists it. The gene calls are TRBV1 and TRBJ2-3. TRBV1 is termed a pseudogene. Including both end residues, the CDR3 is 17 amino acids long. The CDR3: CASSQDGVGAGTDTQYF.

The chain couples TRBV9 to TRBJ2-1; D is possibly TRBD2 (6 bases). Germline-derived CDR1 and CDR2 are SGDLS and YYNGEE. Trimming took 5 bases from V and 9 from J, leaving 12 bases between them. CDR3 length: 12 amino acids. The CDR3 is CASSIIGGEQFF. In DNA form, the CDR3 reads TGTGCCAGCAGTATAATCGGGGGTGAGCAGTTCTTC.

This clone was seen a few times. The chain recombines TRBV2 with TRBJ2-3; the D gene is possibly TRBD1 (5 bases). This CDR3 region has 18 residues. Trimming pared 6 bases from V and 2 bases from J, leaving 24 bases between. Germline V lookup: CDR1 SNHLY, CDR2 FYNNEI. This CDR3 is CASRRQGLGNRITDTQYF. The DNA of the CDR3 is TGTGCCAGCAGGAGGCAGGGCCTAGGAAACCGCATCACAGATACGCAGTATTTT.

This chain connects TRBV28 to TRBJ1-1; D ambiguous. The CDR3 loop spans 13 amino acids. The germline CDR1 and CDR2 sequences are MDHEN and SYDVKM. The V end was cut by 3 bases, the J end by 5 bases, with 10 bases between. The CDR3 sequence: CASSFPEVTEAFF. In DNA, the CDR3 is TGTGCCAGCAGTTTCCCGGAGGTAACTGAAGCTTTCTTT.

The sample holds a few counts of this clone. The chain combines TRBV29-1 with TRBJ1-2, with a weak D call TRBD1 (5 bases). CDR1 and CDR2 from the germline V gene are SQVTM and ANQGSEA. Trimming pared 4 bases from V and 3 bases from J, leaving 12 bases between. The CDR3 extends over 13 amino acids. CDR3 in amino acids: CSVGDGVDYGYTF. The CDR3 coding sequence is TGCAGCGTTGGGGACGGCGTAGACTATGGCTACACCTTC.